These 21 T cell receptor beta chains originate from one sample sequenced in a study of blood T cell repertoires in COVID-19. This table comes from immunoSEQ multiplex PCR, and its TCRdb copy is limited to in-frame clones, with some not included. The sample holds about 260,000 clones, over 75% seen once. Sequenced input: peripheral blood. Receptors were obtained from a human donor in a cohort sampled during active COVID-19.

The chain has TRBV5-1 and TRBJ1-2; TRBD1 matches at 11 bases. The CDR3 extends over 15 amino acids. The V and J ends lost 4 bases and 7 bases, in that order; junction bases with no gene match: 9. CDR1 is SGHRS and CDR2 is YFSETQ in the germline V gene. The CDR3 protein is CASSPGTGGVSGYTF. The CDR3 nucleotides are TGCGCCAGCAGCCCTGGGACAGGGGGTGTGAGTGGCTACACCTTC.

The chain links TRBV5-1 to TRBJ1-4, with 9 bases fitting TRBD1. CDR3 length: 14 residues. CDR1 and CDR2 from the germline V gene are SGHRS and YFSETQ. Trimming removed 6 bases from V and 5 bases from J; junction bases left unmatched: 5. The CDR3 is CASTRQGDNEKLFF. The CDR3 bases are TGCGCCAGCACCCGACAGGGGGACAATGAAAAACTGTTTTTT.

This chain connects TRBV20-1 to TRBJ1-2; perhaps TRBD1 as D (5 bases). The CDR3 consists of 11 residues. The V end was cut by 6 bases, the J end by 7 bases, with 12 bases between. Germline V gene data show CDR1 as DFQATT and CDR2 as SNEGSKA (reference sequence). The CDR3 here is CSANSGGGYTF. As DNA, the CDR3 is TGCAGTGCCAATTCGGGGGGTGGCTACACCTTC.

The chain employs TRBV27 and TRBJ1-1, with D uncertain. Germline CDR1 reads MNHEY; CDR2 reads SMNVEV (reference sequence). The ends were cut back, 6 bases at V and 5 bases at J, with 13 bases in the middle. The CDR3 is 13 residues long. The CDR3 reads CASSLVSGTEAFF. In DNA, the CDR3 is TGTGCCAGCAGCCTCGTGTCGGGGACTGAAGCTTTCTTT.

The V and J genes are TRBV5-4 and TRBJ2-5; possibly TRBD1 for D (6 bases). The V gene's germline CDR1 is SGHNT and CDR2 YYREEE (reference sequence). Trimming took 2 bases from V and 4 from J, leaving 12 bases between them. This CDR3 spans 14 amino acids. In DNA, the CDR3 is TGTGCCAGCAGCTTCAACAGGGTCCGAGAGACCCAGTACTTC. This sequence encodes CASSFNRVRETQYF.

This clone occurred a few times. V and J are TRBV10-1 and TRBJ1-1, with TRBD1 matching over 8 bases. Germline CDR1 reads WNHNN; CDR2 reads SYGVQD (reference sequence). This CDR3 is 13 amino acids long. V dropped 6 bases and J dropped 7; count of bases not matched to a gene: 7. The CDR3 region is CASSRGQGDEAFF. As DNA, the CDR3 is TGCGCCAGCAGCCGCGGACAGGGTGATGAAGCTTTCTTT.

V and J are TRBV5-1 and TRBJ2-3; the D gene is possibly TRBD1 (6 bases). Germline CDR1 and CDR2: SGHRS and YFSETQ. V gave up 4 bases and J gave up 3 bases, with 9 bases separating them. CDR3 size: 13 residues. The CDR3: CASSAQGTDTQYF. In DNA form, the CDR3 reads TGCGCCAGCAGCGCCCAGGGGACAGATACGCAGTATTTT. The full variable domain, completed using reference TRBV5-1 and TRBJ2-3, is KAGVTQTPRYLIKTRGQQVTLSCSPISGHRSVSWYQQTPGQGLQFLFEYFSETQRNKGNFPGRFSGRQFSNSRSEMNVSTLELGDSALYLCASSAQGTDTQYFGPGTRLTVL.

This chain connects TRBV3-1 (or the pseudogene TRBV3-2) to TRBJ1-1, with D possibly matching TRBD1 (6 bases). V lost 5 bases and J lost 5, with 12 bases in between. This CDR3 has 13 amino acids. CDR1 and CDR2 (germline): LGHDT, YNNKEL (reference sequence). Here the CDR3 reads CASSSKGGTEAFF. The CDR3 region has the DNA TGTGCCAGCAGCTCCAAGGGGGGGACTGAAGCTTTCTTT.

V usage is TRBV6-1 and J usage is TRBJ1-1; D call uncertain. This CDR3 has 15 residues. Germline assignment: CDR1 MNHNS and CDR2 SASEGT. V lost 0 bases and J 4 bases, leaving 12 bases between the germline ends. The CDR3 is CASSEARKFSTEAFF. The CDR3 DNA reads TGTGCCAGCAGTGAAGCGAGGAAGTTTAGCACTGAAGCTTTCTTT.

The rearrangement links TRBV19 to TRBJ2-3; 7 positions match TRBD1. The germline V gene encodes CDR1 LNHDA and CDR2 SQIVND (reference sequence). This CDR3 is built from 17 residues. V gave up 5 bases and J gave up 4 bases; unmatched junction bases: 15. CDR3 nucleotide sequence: TGTGCCAGTAGTTTCCCTAAAACAGGGGCAGAAGCAGATACGCAGTATTTT. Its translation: CASSFPKTGAEADTQYF.

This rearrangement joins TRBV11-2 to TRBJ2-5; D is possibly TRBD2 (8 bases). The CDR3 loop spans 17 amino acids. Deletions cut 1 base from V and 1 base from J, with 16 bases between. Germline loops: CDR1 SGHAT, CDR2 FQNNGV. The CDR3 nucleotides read TGTGCCAGCAGCTTAGTTCGGGAGGGACAGACCCAAGAGACCCAGTACTTC. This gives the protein CASSLVREGQTQETQYF.

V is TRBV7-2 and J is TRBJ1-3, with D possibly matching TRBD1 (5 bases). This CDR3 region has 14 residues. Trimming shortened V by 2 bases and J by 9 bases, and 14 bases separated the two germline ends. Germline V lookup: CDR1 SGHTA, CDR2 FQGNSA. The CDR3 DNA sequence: TGTGCCAGCAGCTTAATGGGGGGTCCGAGCACCATATATTTT. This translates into CASSLMGGPSTIYF.

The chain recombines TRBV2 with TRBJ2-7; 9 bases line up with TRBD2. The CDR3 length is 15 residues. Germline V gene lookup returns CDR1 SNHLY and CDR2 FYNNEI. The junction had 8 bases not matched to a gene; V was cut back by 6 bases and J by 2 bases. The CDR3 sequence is CASRQLAGGTYEQYF. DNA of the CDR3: TGTGCCAGCAGGCAACTAGCGGGCGGCACCTACGAGCAGTACTTC. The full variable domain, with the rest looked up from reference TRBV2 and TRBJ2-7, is EPEVTQTPSHQVTQMGQEVILRCVPISNHLYFYWYRQILGQKVEFLVSFYNNEISEKSEIFDDQFSVERPDGSNFTLKIRSTKLEDSAMYFCASRQLAGGTYEQYFGPGTRLTVT.

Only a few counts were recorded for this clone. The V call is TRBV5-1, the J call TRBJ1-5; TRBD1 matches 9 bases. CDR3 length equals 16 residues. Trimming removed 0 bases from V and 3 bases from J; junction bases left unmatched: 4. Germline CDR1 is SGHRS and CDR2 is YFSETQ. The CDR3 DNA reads TGCGCCAGCAGCTTGGGAGGGACAGGGAACAATCAGCCCCAGCATTTT. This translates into CASSLGGTGNNQPQHF.

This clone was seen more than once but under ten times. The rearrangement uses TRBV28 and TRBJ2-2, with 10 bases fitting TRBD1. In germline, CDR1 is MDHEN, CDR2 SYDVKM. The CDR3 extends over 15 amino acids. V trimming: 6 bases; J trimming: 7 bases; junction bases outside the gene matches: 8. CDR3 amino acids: CASSRQGALGGELFF. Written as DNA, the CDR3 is TGTGCCAGCAGCCGACAGGGGGCCCTAGGCGGGGAGCTGTTTTTT.

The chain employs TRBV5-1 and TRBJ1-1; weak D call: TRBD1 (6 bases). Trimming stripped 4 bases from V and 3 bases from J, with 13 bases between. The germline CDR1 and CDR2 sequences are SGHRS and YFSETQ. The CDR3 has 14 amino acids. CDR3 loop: CASSRGGADTEAFF. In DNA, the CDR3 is TGCGCCAGCAGCCGAGGGGGGGCTGACACTGAAGCTTTCTTT.

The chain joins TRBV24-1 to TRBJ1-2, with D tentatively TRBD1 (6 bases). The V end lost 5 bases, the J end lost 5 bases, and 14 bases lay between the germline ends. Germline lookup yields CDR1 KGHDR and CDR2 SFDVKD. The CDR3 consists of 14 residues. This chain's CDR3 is CATSARGEHYGYTF. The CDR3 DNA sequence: TGTGCCACCAGTGCCAGGGGTGAGCATTATGGCTACACCTTC.

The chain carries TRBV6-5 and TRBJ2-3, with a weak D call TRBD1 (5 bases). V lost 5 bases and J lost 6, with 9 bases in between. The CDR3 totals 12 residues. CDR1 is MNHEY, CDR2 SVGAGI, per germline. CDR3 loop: CASSQGRDTQYF. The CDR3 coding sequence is TGTGCCAGCAGTCAGGGTCGGGATACGCAGTATTTT.

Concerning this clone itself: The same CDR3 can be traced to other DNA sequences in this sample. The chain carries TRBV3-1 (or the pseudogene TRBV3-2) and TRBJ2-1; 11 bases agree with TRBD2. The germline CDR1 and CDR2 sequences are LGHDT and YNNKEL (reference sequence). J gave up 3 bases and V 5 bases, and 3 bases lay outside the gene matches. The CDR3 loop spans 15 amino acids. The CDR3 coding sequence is TGTGCCAGCAGCTACGGGACTAGCGGCTACAATGAGCAGTTCTTC. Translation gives CASSYGTSGYNEQFF.

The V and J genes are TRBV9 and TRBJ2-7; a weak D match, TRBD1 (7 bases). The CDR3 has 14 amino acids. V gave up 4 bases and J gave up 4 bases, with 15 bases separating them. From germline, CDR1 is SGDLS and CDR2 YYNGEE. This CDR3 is CASSPGGTDYEQYF. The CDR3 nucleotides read TGTGCCAGCAGCCCAGGGGGGACAGATTACGAGCAGTACTTC.

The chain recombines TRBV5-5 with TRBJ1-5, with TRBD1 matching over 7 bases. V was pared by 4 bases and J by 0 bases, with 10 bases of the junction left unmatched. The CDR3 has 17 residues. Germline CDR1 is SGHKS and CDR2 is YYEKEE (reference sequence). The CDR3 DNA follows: TGTGCCAGCAGCGCCTTCCAGGGGGTATCTAGCAATCAGCCCCAGCATTTT. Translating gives CASSAFQGVSSNQPQHF.